The 9 T cell receptor beta chains below were found in one sample sequenced in a study of T cells expressing NK-cell markers. TCRdb reanalyzed the 5' RACE reads and collapses them to one entry per CDR3 protein, without DNA. The table lists tens of thousands of distinct CDR3 sequences, with over 50% in the top ten. Sequenced sample: blood T cells: a sorted CD56 or NKG2C T cell subset, CD4+ or CD8+ T cells, or bulk PBMC T cells (not recorded which). These receptors were collected from a woman between 18 and 70 years old in good health.

The chain has TRBV12-3 or TRBV12-4 and TRBJ2-2. The CDR3 loop spans 14 amino acids. The CDR3 reads CASSLGGVTGELFF.

The rearrangement joins TRBV4-2 to TRBJ2-2; TCRdb's assignment of TRBD2 cannot be checked, as there is no DNA. CDR1 LGHNA and CDR2 YNFKEQ come from the germline V gene. This CDR3 is 15 amino acids long. The CDR3 here is CASSQEGQAGRELFF.

V and J are TRBV10-3 and TRBJ2-5; with no DNA, the TCRdb D assignment of TRBD2 cannot be verified. This CDR3 spans 14 amino acids. Germline V gene data show CDR1 as ENHRY and CDR2 as SYGVKD. CDR3: CAISEDTTSWAQYF.

This chain joins TRBV19 and TRBJ2-1; without DNA, the TCRdb call of TRBD2 cannot be checked. The CDR3 is 13 amino acids. Germline values: CDR1 LNHDA, CDR2 SQIVND (reference sequence). CDR3 amino acids: CASSGDLNNEQFF.

V gene TRBV9 combines with J gene TRBJ2-3. The V gene's germline CDR1 is SGDLS and CDR2 YYNGEE. CDR3 size: 15 residues. The CDR3 here is CASSVEGLAADTQYF.

The rearrangement joins TRBV7-8 to TRBJ2-1; TCRdb lists TRBD2, though no DNA is available to test this call. The CDR3 totals 15 residues. CDR1 and CDR2 (germline): SGHVS, FQNEAQ. The CDR3 spells CASSNLAEPNNEQFF.

The V and J genes are TRBV28 and TRBJ2-7. Germline CDR1 MDHEN, CDR2 SYDVKM. The CDR3 covers 12 residues. The CDR3 region is CASSPTNYEQYF.

The V and J genes are TRBV4-1 and TRBJ2-1. The CDR3 consists of 13 residues. Germline-derived CDR1 and CDR2 are MGHRA and YSYEKL. The CDR3 sequence: CASSQVGVFEQFF.

This chain uses TRBV6-2 or TRBV6-3 with TRBJ2-7; the D call of TRBD1 rests on TCRdb alone, since no DNA is present to check it. Germline CDR1 MNHEY, CDR2 SVGEGT. The CDR3 extends over 15 amino acids. This chain's CDR3 is CASSYPPGQGNEQYF.